This T cell receptor (beta chain) originates from a study of T cell changes during pregnancy in multiple sclerosis (dated 2019 in TCRdb). Notes on the research overall: The study examined how the T cell repertoire changed over the course of pregnancy in women with multiple sclerosis.

Spanning cysteine to phenylalanine, the CDR3 consists of 15 amino acids. Only the CDR3 DNA stays, 45 bases, in frame from base 1. CDR1 and CDR2 were assigned from the germline V gene (reference sequence) as LNHDA and SQIVND. For this chain, trimming is 4 bases at the V end and 2 bases at the J end, and the number of junction bases without a gene match is 3. In regard to this clone: Its recognized antigen is unknown. No much larger clone is present one base from it, and per-base qualities are unavailable.

The library was generated by the immunoSEQ multiplex PCR assay. TCRdb's version of the immuneACCESS table is confined to in-frame rearrangements and falls short of the full clone set. An unresolved V gene accounts for under half of the shortfall where checked; the remainder is of unknown origin. The sample has fewer than 20,000 clones on record, around 95% of them singletons. Of the sample, approximately 0.82% is held by the ten largest clones. The chain is assembled from TRBV19 and TRBJ2-1, with 9 bases matching TRBD1. This receptor was identified in a female donor with multiple sclerosis, enrolled in a pregnancy study. The sequences come from peripheral blood, collected in the third trimester of pregnancy. The DNA sequence is given as TGTGCCAGTAGTACCCGACAGGGGGCCTACAATGAGCAGTTCTTC. It specifies CASSTRQGAYNEQFF.